Following are 10 T cell receptor beta chains from one sample sequenced in a study of beta chain features in type 1 diabetes (dated by TCRdb to the late 2010s). The protocol used for the library was the immunoSEQ multiplex PCR assay. The entire amount of isolated RNA was reverse transcribed using the High Capacity cDNA Reverse Transcription Kit, so the sequenced TCRB transcripts were expressed ones. Not all clones reach the TCRdb copy of this immuneACCESS table, which keeps in-frame sequences only. Checked studies attribute under half of the gap to unresolved V genes and leave the rest unexplained. This sample has some 900,000 clones in its table, and around a sixth of those were observed once. The top ten clones comprise 0.023% of the sample. Sequencing was performed on naive CD4+ T cells from blood. In light of the paper, this sample's cell subset or site label describes: true naive CD4+ T cells. These receptors all stem from a young woman in good health.

The V and J genes are TRBV7-9 and TRBJ2-5, with TRBD1 matching over 7 bases. Germline CDR1 reads SEHNR; CDR2 reads FQNEAQ (reference sequence). This CDR3 is built from 13 residues. V lost 5 bases to trimming and J lost 7 bases; unmatched junction nucleotides: 7. The CDR3 here is CASSRKSGGTQYF. The CDR3 DNA reads as TGTGCCAGCAGCAGAAAGTCAGGGGGGACCCAGTACTTC.

This clone was seen only a few times. The chain couples TRBV10-3 to TRBJ2-7, with 7 bases fitting TRBD1. CDR1 is ENHRY, CDR2 SYGVKD, per germline. This CDR3 is built from 15 residues. V was clipped by 6 bases and J by 0 bases; unmatched bases: 8. The CDR3 DNA is TGTGCCATCAGCCCAACTCGGGACAGCTCCTACGAGCAGTACTTC. Translated: CAISPTRDSSYEQYF.

A few counts support this clone. A junction boundary mismatches the germline segment, possibly from a read error. The rearrangement uses TRBV7-7 and TRBJ2-1, with D possibly being TRBD2 (6 bases). CDR1 and CDR2 (germline): SSHAT, FNYEAQ (reference sequence). This CDR3 comprises 15 residues. In DNA, the CDR3 is TGTGCTAGCAGCTTAGACGGGAGCGGGTACAATGAGCAGTTCTTC. Encoded protein: CASSLDGSGYNEQFF.

The rearrangement links TRBV9 to TRBJ2-7, with D maybe TRBD1 (6 bases). V was clipped by 4 bases and J by 2 bases, with 10 bases between them. The CDR3 length is 13 residues. CDR1 and CDR2 from the germline V gene are SGDLS and YYNGEE. CDR3 DNA: TGTGCCAGCAGCTCCGGGACAACCTACGAGCAGTACTTC. Translating it yields CASSSGTTYEQYF.

This clone came up a few times. The chain joins TRBV29-1 to TRBJ2-5; no clear D gene. The CDR3 is made up of 11 amino acids. Trimming pared 7 bases from V and 7 bases from J, leaving 13 bases between. CDR1 and CDR2 from the germline V gene are SQVTM and ANQGSEA. CDR3 sequence (DNA): TGCAGCGACCAAGGAAGGGCGACCCAGTACTTC. This sequence encodes CSDQGRATQYF.

CDR3: CASSRGTQRRETQYF. The CDR3 DNA sequence: TGTGCCAGCAGTCGCGGGACCCAGAGGCGAGAGACCCAGTACTTC. The V gene is TRBV13, the J gene TRBJ2-5; D may be TRBD2 (6 bases). V lost 6 bases, J lost 4 bases, and 18 bases lay in between. The CDR3 length is 15 residues. The V gene's germline CDR1 is PRHDT and CDR2 FYEKMQ (reference sequence).

The chain couples TRBV18 to TRBJ2-6; D is ambiguous. CDR3 size: 15 residues. Trimming stripped 6 bases from V and 1 base from J, with 10 bases between. The V gene's germline CDR1 is KGHSH and CDR2 LQKENI. CDR3 sequence (DNA): TGTGCCAGCTCCCCAACTGGATCTGGGGCCAACGTCCTGACTTTC. Encoded protein: CASSPTGSGANVLTF.

This clone was seen a handful of times. The chain has TRBV7-9 and TRBJ1-5; 7 nucleotides agree with TRBD1. This CDR3 has 15 residues. Germline-derived CDR1 and CDR2 are SEHNR and FQNEAQ (reference sequence). The CDR3 DNA reads TGTGCGGTTGGGTGGGGTGACAGGGAGTTTCAGCCCCAGCATTTT. Translation: CAVGWGDREFQPQHF. Full variable domain (rest looked up from reference TRBV7-9 and TRBJ1-5): DTGVSQNPRHKITKRGQNVTFRCDPISEHNRLYWYRQTLGQGPEFLTYFQNEAQLEKSRLLSDRFSAERPKGSFSTLEIQRTEQGDSAMYLCAVGWGDREFQPQHFGDGTRLSIL.

This clone was detected only a few times. The chain uses TRBV19 and TRBJ1-5; perhaps TRBD1 as D (5 bases). V was shortened by 6 bases and J by 7 bases, with 16 bases between the two germline ends. CDR1 and CDR2 (germline): LNHDA, SQIVND (reference sequence). The CDR3 sequence is 14 residues long. CDR3 loop: CASSNTRRDQPQHF. Here the CDR3 DNA reads TGTGCCAGTAGCAATACCAGGAGGGACCAGCCCCAGCATTTT.

This clone has just a few counts. This sequence joins TRBV5-1 and TRBJ1-1; D is undetermined. The germline V gene encodes CDR1 SGHRS and CDR2 YFSETQ. CDR3 size: 13 residues. The V end lost 0 bases, the J end lost 5 bases, and 8 bases lay between the germline ends. The CDR3, as DNA: TGCGCCAGCAGCTTGGCCGAGACGACTGAAGCTTTCTTT. This sequence encodes CASSLAETTEAFF.